Below, 25 T cell receptor beta chains from the same sample are listed, as sequenced in a study of shared clonotypes between healthy human individuals (dated by TCRdb to about 2020). The library came from the immunoSEQ multiplex PCR assay. The source is immuneACCESS, and TCRdb retained only in-frame sequences with V and J called. Part of the clones is not carried over; for the studies checked, unresolved V genes explain less than half of this, and the remainder is unexplained. The sample contains over 850,000 clones, more than 75% of them found a single time. The ten largest make up 0.55% to 0.7% of the sample. Sequenced material: memory CD4+ T cells from PBMCs. The cell subset or site label of this sample denotes: CD45RA-negative fraction. The receptor source for this set is a man between 18 and 29 years old in good health. Some clones in this sample may be carry-over from other donors' samples.

The chain joins TRBV29-1 to TRBJ2-1, with D tentatively TRBD1 (6 bases). CDR3 length equals 16 residues. Germline values: CDR1 SQVTM, CDR2 ANQGSEA. Deletions cut 3 bases from V and 4 bases from J, with 19 bases between. The CDR3 loop reads CSVDQGLAENYNEQFF. The CDR3 DNA is TGCAGCGTTGATCAGGGGCTGGCTGAAAATTACAATGAGCAGTTCTTC.

The chain links TRBV7-9 to TRBJ1-2; no firm D call. Per germline, CDR1 SEHNR and CDR2 FQNEAQ (reference sequence). This CDR3 spans 15 amino acids. V lost 5 bases and J lost 2, with 15 bases in between. Here the CDR3 reads CASSKGPTTNYGYTF. The CDR3 nucleotides are TGTGCCAGCAGCAAAGGTCCAACAACAAACTATGGCTACACCTTC.

The CDR3 sequence is CASGSGETQYF. In DNA, the CDR3 is TGTGCTAGTGGTTCAGGGGAGACCCAGTACTTC. The chain links TRBV12-5 to TRBJ2-5; the D gene is possibly TRBD1 (5 bases). The CDR3 extends over 11 amino acids. The germline V gene encodes CDR1 LGHNT and CDR2 FRNRAP. V gave up 4 bases and J gave up 5 bases, with 5 bases separating them.

The chain is built from TRBV28 and TRBJ2-6; 13 positions agree with TRBD2. The CDR3 is made up of 18 amino acids. The germline V gene has CDR1 MDHEN and CDR2 SYDVKM. Trimming took 6 bases from V and 4 from J; bases not matched to a gene: 9. The CDR3 nucleotides are TGTGCCAGCAGCTCTGGGACTAGCGGGGCCCTAGGGGCCAACGTCCTGACTTTC. Translated, it gives CASSSGTSGALGANVLTF.

The chain couples TRBV9 to TRBJ2-7; D may correspond to TRBD1 or TRBD2 (5 bases each). Trimming shortened V by 4 bases and J by 7 bases, and 24 bases separated the two germline ends. Germline assignment: CDR1 SGDLS and CDR2 YYNGEE. The CDR3 sequence is 16 residues long. The CDR3 DNA sequence: TGTGCCAGCAGCTCCCGCGGCGGACCCGTGGGGGTAGAGCAGTACTTC. It translates to CASSSRGGPVGVEQYF. The full variable domain, its missing parts supplied by reference TRBV9 and TRBJ2-7, is DSGVTQTPKHLITATGQRVTLRCSPRSGDLSVYWYQQSLDQGLQFLIQYYNGEERAKGNILERFSAQQFPDLHSELNLSSLELGDSALYFCASSSRGGPVGVEQYFGPGTRLTVT.

The chain combines TRBV12-5 with TRBJ2-1; D is perhaps TRBD1 (6 bases). V lost 5 bases and J 0 bases, leaving 14 bases between the germline ends. This CDR3 comprises 16 residues. Germline V gene sequence: CDR1 LGHNT, CDR2 FRNRAP. The chain's CDR3 is CASGPLQGSSYNEQFF. The CDR3 DNA is TGTGCTAGTGGTCCCCTCCAGGGGAGCTCCTACAATGAGCAGTTCTTC.

About this clone itself: Additional DNA sequences in this sample encode the identical CDR3. V is TRBV7-7 and J is TRBJ1-1, with unresolved D. The CDR3 loop spans 13 amino acids. Germline V CDR1 and CDR2: SSHAT, FNYEAQ (reference sequence). Trimming removed 0 bases at V and 2 bases at J, with 4 bases between. CDR3 region: CASSLALNTEAFF. Here the CDR3 DNA reads TGTGCCAGCAGCTTAGCGCTAAACACTGAAGCTTTCTTT.

V gene TRBV28 combines with J gene TRBJ1-6; 8 bases are shared with TRBD1. The CDR3 consists of 15 residues. Germline trimming cut 6 bases from V and 7 bases from J; bases unmatched to any gene: 8. CDR1 is MDHEN, CDR2 SYDVKM, per germline. The CDR3 DNA reads as TGTGCCAGCAGCGACAGGGGCCGACGGAATTCACCCCTCCACTTT. This codes for CASSDRGRRNSPLHF. The complete variable domain, with remaining parts taken from reference TRBV28 and TRBJ1-6, reads DVKVTQSSRYLVKRTGEKVFLECVQDMDHENMFWYRQDPGLGLRLIYFSYDVKMKEKGDIPEGYSVSREKKERFSLILESASTNQTSMYLCASSDRGRRNSPLHFGNGTRLTVT.

The chain is built from TRBV28 and TRBJ2-3; D is perhaps TRBD2 (5 bases). The CDR3 consists of 13 residues. The V gene's germline CDR1 is MDHEN and CDR2 SYDVKM. Trimming pared 6 bases from V and 6 bases from J, leaving 13 bases between. CDR3 region: CASSRISGDTQYF. In DNA form, the CDR3 reads TGTGCCAGCAGCCGCATCTCGGGGGATACGCAGTATTTT. The full variable domain, completed using reference TRBV28 and TRBJ2-3, is DVKVTQSSRYLVKRTGEKVFLECVQDMDHENMFWYRQDPGLGLRLIYFSYDVKMKEKGDIPEGYSVSREKKERFSLILESASTNQTSMYLCASSRISGDTQYFGPGTRLTVL.

The chain recombines TRBV29-1 with TRBJ2-1; 16 bases are shared with TRBD2. CDR3 size: 18 residues. CDR1 and CDR2 from the germline V gene are SQVTM and ANQGSEA. The trim removed 6 bases at V and 8 bases at J, leaving 16 bases unmatched. CDR3 sequence (DNA): TGCAGCGTACAGGGACTAGCGGGAGGGCCTGTTAAAAACGATGAGCAGTTCTTC. As protein: CSVQGLAGGPVKNDEQFF.

V is TRBV6-4 and J is TRBJ1-5, with no clear D. Germline V gives CDR1 MRHNA, CDR2 SNTAGT. The CDR3 runs to 13 residues. The V end was cut by 2 bases, the J end by 7 bases, with 9 bases between. The CDR3, as DNA: TGTGCCAGCAGTGACCCGACTGAACAGCCCCAGCATTTT. It encodes CASSDPTEQPQHF.

The genes are TRBV11-2 and TRBJ1-1, with D perhaps matching TRBD1 (6 bases). The CDR3 runs 14 residues. Trimming shortened V by 5 bases and J by 1 base, and 11 bases separated the two germline ends. The germline gives CDR1 SGHAT, CDR2 FQNNGV. The CDR3 bases are TGTGCCAGCAGCCGATGGACAGAGAACACTGAAGCTTTCTTT. This gives the protein CASSRWTENTEAFF.

V usage is TRBV10-3 and J usage is TRBJ2-2, with TRBD1 identical over 7 bases. This CDR3 spans 14 amino acids. CDR1 ENHRY and CDR2 SYGVKD come from the germline V gene. V dropped 8 bases and J dropped 1; count of bases not matched to a gene: 4. The CDR3 reads CAIQDRKNTGELFF. For the CDR3, the DNA is TGTGCCATCCAGGACAGGAAGAACACCGGGGAGCTGTTTTTT.

This clone is a singleton in its sample. The sample contains more than one DNA sequence encoding this CDR3. The V gene is TRBV18, the J gene TRBJ1-3; D not certain. The V end was cut by 1 base, the J end by 2 bases, with 6 bases between. The CDR3 spans 14 residues. Germline CDR1 KGHSH, CDR2 LQKENI. In DNA form, the CDR3 reads TGTGCCAGCTCACCACAGGGAGCTGGAAACACCATATATTTT. It codes for CASSPQGAGNTIYF.

This clone was detected a few times. This rearrangement joins TRBV7-2 to TRBJ1-3, with 7 nucleotides matching TRBD1. CDR1 is SGHTA, CDR2 FQGNSA, per germline. The CDR3 length is 15 residues. Trimming at V came to 0 bases and at J to 2 bases, leaving 1 base not matched to a gene. The CDR3 DNA reads TGTGCCAGCAGCTTAGCGACAGGGACTGGAAACACCATATATTTT. Its protein is CASSLATGTGNTIYF.

This clone was counted many times. The gene calls are TRBV18 and TRBJ2-1; 8 bases agree with TRBD1. The CDR3 spans 15 residues. The trim removed 3 bases at V and 9 bases at J, leaving 10 bases unmatched. The germline V gene encodes CDR1 KGHSH and CDR2 LQKENI. DNA for the CDR3: TGTGCCAGCTCACCTCGGCAGGGGGCTTTCGGTGAGCAGTTCTTC. Its protein is CASSPRQGAFGEQFF. Combining the CDR3 with reference TRBV18 and TRBJ2-1 gives the whole variable domain NAGVMQNPRHLVRRRGQEARLRCSPMKGHSHVYWYRQLPEEGLKFMVYLQKENIIDESGMPKERFSAEFPKEGPSILRIQQVVRGDSAAYFCASSPRQGAFGEQFFGPGTRLTVL.

The rearrangement joins TRBV5-1 to TRBJ2-3; possibly TRBD1 for D (5 bases). This CDR3 is 13 amino acids long. Trimming took 4 bases from V and 4 from J, leaving 10 bases between them. Germline-derived CDR1 and CDR2 are SGHRS and YFSETQ. CDR3 coding DNA: TGCGCCAGCAGCGTTCAGGGCTCAGATACGCAGTATTTT. Translated, it gives CASSVQGSDTQYF. Based on the CDR3 plus reference TRBV5-1 and TRBJ2-3, the full variable domain is KAGVTQTPRYLIKTRGQQVTLSCSPISGHRSVSWYQQTPGQGLQFLFEYFSETQRNKGNFPGRFSGRQFSNSRSEMNVSTLELGDSALYLCASSVQGSDTQYFGPGTRLTVL.

Only a few counts were recorded for this clone. This sequence joins TRBV4-1 and TRBJ2-2, with 14 nucleotides matching TRBD2. The CDR3 totals 21 residues. V gave up 3 bases and J gave up 0 bases; unmatched junction bases: 12. Per the germline V gene, CDR1 is MGHRA and CDR2 is YSYEKL. CDR3 amino acids: CASSQTILGLAGDPNTGELFF. CDR3 nucleotide sequence: TGCGCCAGCAGCCAGACCATTTTGGGACTAGCGGGAGATCCGAACACCGGGGAGCTGTTTTTT.

The chain has TRBV2 and TRBJ1-2; D is undetermined. Trimming pared 7 bases from V and 7 bases from J, leaving 16 bases between. The CDR3 sequence is 13 residues long. Germline assignment: CDR1 SNHLY and CDR2 FYNNEI. The CDR3 loop reads CASKTSLGGGYTF. The CDR3 DNA is TGTGCCAGCAAAACGTCTTTGGGAGGTGGCTACACCTTC.

V gene TRBV7-9 combines with J gene TRBJ2-1; 7 bases are a match to TRBD1. With 5 bases clipped from V and 10 bases from J, the junction kept 5 bases outside the gene matches. The length of the CDR3 is 12 residues. Germline values: CDR1 SEHNR, CDR2 FQNEAQ (reference sequence). The CDR3 is CASSTEDREQFF. CDR3 DNA: TGTGCCAGCAGCACAGAGGACAGGGAGCAGTTCTTC.

This clone was counted between two and nine times. With a much larger clone just one base away, this may be a read error. The chain is built from TRBV29-1 and TRBJ2-1; D is undetermined. Germline V CDR1 and CDR2: SQVTM, ANQGSEA. The length of the CDR3 is 13 residues. CDR3 loop: CSVVPGSYNERFF. The CDR3 DNA follows: TGCAGCGTTGTCCCCGGCTCCTACAATGAGCGGTTCTTC.

V is TRBV7-2 and J is TRBJ2-5; D is possibly TRBD2 (6 bases). The CDR3 runs 15 residues. The ends were cut back, 5 bases at V and 5 bases at J, with 18 bases in the middle. Germline values: CDR1 SGHTA, CDR2 FQGNSA. The CDR3 coding sequence is TGTGCCAGCAGCCCCCCTGGCGGGGTATGGGAGACCCAGTACTTC. Its protein is CASSPPGGVWETQYF.

The chain has TRBV27 and TRBJ2-5; 8 positions agree with TRBD1. This CDR3 comprises 15 residues. Losses at the gene ends were 7 bases for V and 5 bases for J; bases not matched to a gene: 12. Germline V CDR1 and CDR2: MNHEY, SMNVEV (reference sequence). The CDR3 sequence: CASTSRDRNRETQYF. CDR3 DNA sequence: TGTGCCAGCACTTCCCGGGACAGGAATCGGGAGACCCAGTACTTC.

A remark on this clone: The identical CDR3 is also encoded by other nucleotide sequences in the sample. The V call is TRBV5-1, the J call TRBJ2-2; TRBD2 matches at 7 bases. This CDR3 spans 15 amino acids. Germline CDR1 and CDR2: SGHRS and YFSETQ. V trimming: 4 bases; J trimming: 2 bases; junction bases outside the gene matches: 5. Here the CDR3 DNA reads TGCGCCAGCAGCCCCGGGACTACTAACACCGGGGAGCTGTTTTTT. Protein product: CASSPGTTNTGELFF. The complete variable domain, with remaining parts taken from reference TRBV5-1 and TRBJ2-2, reads KAGVTQTPRYLIKTRGQQVTLSCSPISGHRSVSWYQQTPGQGLQFLFEYFSETQRNKGNFPGRFSGRQFSNSRSEMNVSTLELGDSALYLCASSPGTTNTGELFFGEGSRLTVL.

This chain joins TRBV6-1 and TRBJ1-5; 8 bases map to TRBD1. J gave up 0 bases and V 4 bases, and 2 bases lay outside the gene matches. From germline, CDR1 is MNHNS and CDR2 SASEGT. The CDR3 length is 15 residues. The CDR3 protein is CASSGTGYSNQPQHF. The CDR3 DNA reads as TGTGCCAGCAGTGGGACAGGGTATAGCAATCAGCCCCAGCATTTT.